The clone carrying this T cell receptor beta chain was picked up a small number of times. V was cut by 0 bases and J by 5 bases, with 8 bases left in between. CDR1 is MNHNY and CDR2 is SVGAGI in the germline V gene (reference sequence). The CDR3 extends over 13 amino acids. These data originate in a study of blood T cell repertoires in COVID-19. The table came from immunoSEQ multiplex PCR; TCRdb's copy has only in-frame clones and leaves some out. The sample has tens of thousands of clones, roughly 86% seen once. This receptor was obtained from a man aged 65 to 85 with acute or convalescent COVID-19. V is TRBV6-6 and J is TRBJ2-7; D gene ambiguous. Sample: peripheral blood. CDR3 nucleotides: TGTGCCAGCAGTTACTCAACCAGGAACGAGCAGTACTTC. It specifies CASSYSTRNEQYF.